A selection of T cell receptor beta chains follows, all from one sample in a study of shared clonotypes between healthy human individuals. TCRdb's copy holds only in-frame clones and misses some; the assay was immunoSEQ multiplex PCR. This sample has about 1.1 million clones, with about 72% found just once. Sequenced material: memory CD4+ T cells from PBMCs. Source of these receptors: a man younger than 30 in good health. Some clones in this sample may be carry-over from other donors' samples. CDR3s include the opening cysteine and the closing phenylalanine or tryptophan. Fields, in order: J gene, clone size, V gene, D gene, CDR3 DNA, CDR3 protein. A D gene is named only where the DNA matches it firmly. Clone size is stated in some rows and not others, as once, few, many or a class when expanded.

TRBJ1-4 | - | TRBV9 | - | TGTGCCAGCAGCGTAGGCGGAGGGTATGAAAAACTGTTTTTT | CASSVGGGYEKLFF
TRBJ1-2 | - | TRBV29-1 | - | TGCAGCGACGGGGCGCCTGGGTATGGCTACACCTTC | CSDGAPGYGYTF
TRBJ2-3 | many | TRBV27 | - | TGTGCCAGTAGCGGTCTGGTGGCGGATACGCAGTATTTT | CASSGLVADTQYF
TRBJ2-5 | - | TRBV7-2 | TRBD1 | TGTGCCAGCAGCCCCCGGACAGGGGGAGAGACCCAGTACTTC | CASSPRTGGETQYF
TRBJ2-7 | few | TRBV5-1 | - | TGCGCCAGCAGCTCGGGGACTCAGAGCTCCTACGAGCAGTACTTC | CASSSGTQSSYEQYF
TRBJ2-5 | - | TRBV5-1 | TRBD2 | TGCGCCAGCAGCTTGACCGGGACTAGCGGATTCCAAGAGACCCAGTACTTC | CASSLTGTSGFQETQYF
TRBJ2-7 | few | TRBV2 | TRBD2 | TGTGCCAGCAGGGAGTCGGCTAGCGGGGCCCCCTACGAGCAGTACTTC | CASRESASGAPYEQYF
TRBJ1-5 | - | TRBV4-3 | - | TGCGCCAGCAGCCAGGCCGCTTGGGGCAATCAGCCCCAGCATTTT | CASSQAAWGNQPQHF
TRBJ2-1 | - | TRBV5-6 | TRBD2 | TGTGCCAGCAGCTGGGGGTCTAGCGGGAGGGCCGGTGAGCAGTTCTTC | CASSWGSSGRAGEQFF
TRBJ1-1 | few | TRBV18 | TRBD1 | TGTGCCAGCTCACTAGGACAGGGGAACACTGAAGCTTTCTTT | CASSLGQGNTEAFF
TRBJ2-3 | - | TRBV11-2 | TRBD2 | TGTGCCAGCAGCTTTCGTACGCGGGAGGAGGGCACAGATACGCAGTATTTT | CASSFRTREEGTDTQYF
TRBJ1-1 | few | TRBV10-2 | - | TGCGCCACTCGAAGGTGGGGGCATGAAGCTTTCTTT | CATRRWGHEAFF
TRBJ1-3 | - | TRBV18 | TRBD1 | TGTGCCAGCTCACCCGGACAGGGGGCGGGCTCTGGAAACACCATATATTTT | CASSPGQGAGSGNTIYF
TRBJ2-7 | - | TRBV11-3 | - | TGTGCCAGCAGCTTAGGCCCAGAGCAGTACTTC | CASSLGPEQYF
TRBJ2-5 | few | TRBV2 | - | TGTGCCAGTTTAACGACAGGGAGGGAGACCCAGTACTTC | CASLTTGRETQYF
TRBJ2-1 | - | TRBV2 | - | TGTGCCAGCAGTGTTCTGCGTACGGATGAGCAGTTCTTC | CASSVLRTDEQFF
TRBJ2-1 | - | TRBV2 | TRBD2 | TGTGCCAGCAGTGGCGGGACTAGCGGGAATAATGAGCAGTTCTTC | CASSGGTSGNNEQFF
TRBJ2-4 | - | TRBV11-2 | - | TGTGCCAGCAGCCCTGATCGCGGGGCCAAAAACATTCAGTACTTC | CASSPDRGAKNIQYF
TRBJ1-1 | - | TRBV5-4 | - | TGTGCCAGCAGCCACAGGCGGGGGGAAGCTTTCTTT | CASSHRRGEAFF
TRBJ1-3 | - | TRBV23-1 | - | TGCGCCAGGAGTAGGAACAGGGATGGATATGGAAACACCATATATTTT | CARSRNRDGYGNTIYF
TRBJ2-5 | - | TRBV7-2 | TRBD1 | TGTGCCAGCAGCTCAGAAGACAGGGCCCAAGAGACCCAGTACTTC | CASSSEDRAQETQYF
TRBJ2-7 | - | TRBV6-4 | - | TGTGCCAGCAGAACCGGGACCGCTATTAATAGCGAGCAGTACTTC | CASRTGTAINSEQYF
TRBJ2-7 | - | TRBV7-3 | - | TGTGCCAGCAGTCCAGGAGCCCCCTACGAGCAGTACTTC | CASSPGAPYEQYF
TRBJ2-7 | once | TRBV2 | TRBD2 | TGTGCCAGCAGTGCCGGTAGCGGGGTAACCTACGAGCAGTACTTC | CASSAGSGVTYEQYF
TRBJ2-7 | - | TRBV7-9 | - | TGTGCCAGCAGCCGTGAATTGGGAGGCTACGAGCAGTACTTC | CASSRELGGYEQYF
TRBJ1-1 | - | TRBV6-1 | - | TGTGCCAGCATCGGGACCGCAGAAGCTTTCTTT | CASIGTAEAFF
TRBJ2-5 | - | TRBV6-1 | TRBD1 | TGTGCCAGCAGTGAACCAAAGACAGGGTGGTTGGAGACCCAGTACTTC | CASSEPKTGWLETQYF
TRBJ2-1 | - | TRBV18 | - | TGTGCCAGCTCACCCCCCCGTCGGCAGGGGGGCAACAATGAGCAGTTCTTC | CASSPPRRQGGNNEQFF
TRBJ2-7 | - | TRBV7-8 | - | TGTGCCAGCAGCTTAGTCTATCCACCACAATGGACATCGGGAGTCAATGGCCACGAGCAATACTTC | CASSLVYPPQWTSGVNGHEQYF
TRBJ2-3 | - | TRBV28 | TRBD2 | TGTGCCAGCCTACAAAGGAGCGGGAGGTCAGATACGCAGTATTTT | CASLQRSGRSDTQYF
TRBJ2-2 | few | TRBV5-1 | - | TGCGCCAGCAGCTTGGATCCGAACACCGGGGAGCTGTTTTTT | CASSLDPNTGELFF
TRBJ1-6 | - | TRBV5-6 | TRBD1 | TGTGCCAGCAGTGAGAGGGGGCATAATTCACCCCTCCACTTT | CASSERGHNSPLHF
TRBJ2-1 | - | TRBV20-1 | - | TGCAGTGCTATGCGGGATGAGCAGTTCTTC | CSAMRDEQFF
TRBJ2-5 | - | TRBV11-3 | - | TGTGCCAGCAGCTTAGGTAGCATCGCGACCCAAGAGACCCAGTACTTC | CASSLGSIATQETQYF
TRBJ2-3 | - | TRBV7-2 | - | TGTGCCAGCAGCTTTTATTTGGGAGGCTTCACAGATACGCAGTATTTT | CASSFYLGGFTDTQYF
TRBJ2-1 | - | TRBV5-1 | TRBD2 | TGCGCCAGCAGCTTGGGTACTAGCGGGATGAGAGAGCAGTTCTTC | CASSLGTSGMREQFF
TRBJ2-5 | - | TRBV9 | TRBD2 | TGTGCCAGCAGCGTAGCGGGCGGGAGGCAAGAGACCCAGTACTTC | CASSVAGGRQETQYF
TRBJ1-2 | once | TRBV29-1 | TRBD1 | TGCAGCGTTGGGAACTCCCGGACAGGGGTGGGCTATGGCTACACCTTC | CSVGNSRTGVGYGYTF
TRBJ1-2 | few | TRBV28 | - | TGTGCCAGCAGTACGGGACCGCTCGGCTACACCTTC | CASSTGPLGYTF
TRBJ2-7 | once | TRBV5-1 | - | TGCGCCAGCAGCTTTAGCTCGACCTACGAGCAGTACTTC | CASSFSSTYEQYF
TRBJ1-4 | - | TRBV5-5 | - | TGTGCCAGCAGCTACAGTATGGGGGGCGGCGAAAAACTGTTTTTT | CASSYSMGGGEKLFF
TRBJ2-5 | few | TRBV18 | - | TGTGCCAGCTCACCGGCAACCCCTGGAGCGAGAGAGACCCAGTACTTC | CASSPATPGARETQYF
TRBJ2-1 | - | TRBV5-1 | TRBD2 | TGCGCCAGCAGCTCACTAGCGGGAGCCCACAATGAGCAGTTCTTC | CASSSLAGAHNEQFF
TRBJ2-1 | - | TRBV6-6 | TRBD2 | TGTGCCAGCACGACGACTAGCGGGAGGCGCTACAATGAGCAGTTCTTC | CASTTTSGRRYNEQFF
TRBJ2-5 | - | TRBV19 | - | TGTGCCAGCCACCCAACAGGGACCGGACAAGAGACCCAGTACTTC | CASHPTGTGQETQYF
TRBJ2-1 | - | TRBV6-1 | TRBD1 | TGTGCCTACTCCGGGACAGGGGGCTATCGGGATGAGCAGTTCTTC | CAYSGTGGYRDEQFF
TRBJ2-7 | - | TRBV6-1 | - | TGTGCCAGTAGCAGGACGAGCTCCTACGAGCAGTACTTC | CASSRTSSYEQYF
TRBJ2-3 | - | TRBV7-2 | TRBD2 | TGTGCCAGCAGCTCCTTCTCCTCGGCGGGAGGGCGCGCAGATACGCAGTATTTT | CASSSFSSAGGRADTQYF
TRBJ2-1 | - | TRBV2 | TRBD2 | TGTGCCAGCAGACCCGGGACTAGCGGGAGGGATGAGCAGTTCTTC | CASRPGTSGRDEQFF
TRBJ1-2 | - | TRBV28 | - | TGTGCCAGCAGCACACAGGGCGATGGCTACACCTTC | CASSTQGDGYTF
TRBJ2-5 | - | TRBV7-9 | - | TGTGCCAGCGCCCAAAGGGAGACCCAGTACTTC | CASAQRETQYF
TRBJ2-3 | - | TRBV2 | - | TGTGCCTCAAACAGGAAGGGAGATACGCAGTATTTT | CASNRKGDTQYF
TRBJ2-1 | few | TRBV5-5 | - | TGTGCCAGCAGCCCCACCGGGGATTGGCAGTTCTTC | CASSPTGDWQFF
TRBJ2-5 | - | TRBV4-3 | TRBD2 | TGCGCCAGCAGCCAAGGAGCGGGAGGGCCCGAGACCCAGTACTTC | CASSQGAGGPETQYF
TRBJ1-5 | - | TRBV6-5 | TRBD1 | TGTGCCAGCAGTGTACAGGGGGCTCAGCCCCAGCATTTT | CASSVQGAQPQHF
TRBJ2-7 | - | TRBV27 | - | TGTGCCAGCAGACTAAGGTCCGCCGGGAGTGTATCCCACGAGCAGTACTTC | CASRLRSAGSVSHEQYF
TRBJ1-2 | - | TRBV28 | TRBD1 | TGTGCCAGCAGTTTGGGACAGGGACACTATGGCTACACCTTC | CASSLGQGHYGYTF
TRBJ1-5 | once | TRBV6-4 | TRBD1 | TGTGCCAGCAGTGACAGGGGGCTCTTTTATAGCAATCAGCCCCAGCATTTT | CASSDRGLFYSNQPQHF
TRBJ1-3 | once | TRBV18 | - | TGTGCCAGCTCACCCTCTCCCCCGAGCGGCTGGTCTGGAAACACCATATATTTT | CASSPSPPSGWSGNTIYF